This T cell receptor (beta chain) was documented in a study of cytomegalovirus exposure and HLA in healthy donors. Primers: 60 Vbeta forward and 13 Jbeta reverse. Using immunoSEQ multiplex PCR, the repertoire was profiled, and TCRdb retains in-frame clones only, with some absent. The specimen's table records fewer than 150,000 clones. Worth noting for this clone: Its cognate antigen is unknown.

The study's findings and limits: Later analysis identified several of the most significant clusters that appeared linked to common viral pathogens.

The CDR3 spans 16 residues. V trimming: 4 bases; J trimming: 0 bases; junction bases outside the gene matches: 6. CDR1 and CDR2 (germline): SQVTM, ANQGSEA. This rearrangement joins TRBV29-1 to TRBJ2-1; 10 bases match TRBD2. This clonotype was obtained from a woman in her sixties in good health and CMV-seronegative. Sequenced sample: PBMCs. CDR3 sequence (DNA): TGCAGCGTTGGAAGGACTAGCGGTAGCTCCTACAATGAGCAGTTCTTC. It is translated as CSVGRTSGSSYNEQFF.